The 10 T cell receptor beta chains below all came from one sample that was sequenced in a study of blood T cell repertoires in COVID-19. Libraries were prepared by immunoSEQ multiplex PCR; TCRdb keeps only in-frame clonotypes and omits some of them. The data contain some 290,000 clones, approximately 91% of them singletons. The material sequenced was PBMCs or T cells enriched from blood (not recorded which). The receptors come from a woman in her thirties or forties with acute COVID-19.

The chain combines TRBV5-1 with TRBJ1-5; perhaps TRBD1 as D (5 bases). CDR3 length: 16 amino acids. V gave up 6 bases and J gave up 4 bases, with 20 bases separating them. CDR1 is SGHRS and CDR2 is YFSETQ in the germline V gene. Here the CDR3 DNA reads TGCGCCAGCACCCACCCCCAGGGCGGTGAAAATCAGCCCCAGCATTTT. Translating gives CASTHPQGGENQPQHF.

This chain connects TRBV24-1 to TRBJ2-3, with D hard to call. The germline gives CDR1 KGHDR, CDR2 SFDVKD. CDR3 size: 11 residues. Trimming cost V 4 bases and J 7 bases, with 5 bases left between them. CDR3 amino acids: CATSETHTQYF. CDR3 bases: TGTGCCACCAGTGAGACACATACGCAGTATTTT.

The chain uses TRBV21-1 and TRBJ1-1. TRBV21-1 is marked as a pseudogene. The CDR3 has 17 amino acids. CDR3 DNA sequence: TGTGCCAGCAGCAAAGCGGTAGGAGCTAGATTGAACACTGAAGCTTTCTTT. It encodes CASSKAVGARLNTEAFF.

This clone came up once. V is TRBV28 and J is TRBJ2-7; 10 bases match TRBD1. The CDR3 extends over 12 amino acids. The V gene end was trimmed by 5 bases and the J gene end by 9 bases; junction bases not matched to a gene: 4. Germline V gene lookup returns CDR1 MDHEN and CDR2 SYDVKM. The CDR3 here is CASSRQGAAQYF. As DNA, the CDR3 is TGTGCCAGCAGTCGACAGGGGGCGGCGCAGTACTTC.

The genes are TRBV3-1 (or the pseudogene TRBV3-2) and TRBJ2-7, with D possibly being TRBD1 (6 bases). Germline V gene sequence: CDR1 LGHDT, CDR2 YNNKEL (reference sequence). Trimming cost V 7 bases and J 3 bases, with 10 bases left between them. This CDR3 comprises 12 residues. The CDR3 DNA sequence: TGTGCCAGCACCTCGACAGGCTACGAGCAGTACTTC. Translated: CASTSTGYEQYF.

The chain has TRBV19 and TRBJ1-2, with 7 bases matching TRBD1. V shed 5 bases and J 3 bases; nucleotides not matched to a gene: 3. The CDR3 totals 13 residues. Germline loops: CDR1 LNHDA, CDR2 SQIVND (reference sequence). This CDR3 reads CASSPDRYYGYTF. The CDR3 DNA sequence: TGTGCCAGTAGTCCGGACAGGTACTATGGCTACACCTTC.

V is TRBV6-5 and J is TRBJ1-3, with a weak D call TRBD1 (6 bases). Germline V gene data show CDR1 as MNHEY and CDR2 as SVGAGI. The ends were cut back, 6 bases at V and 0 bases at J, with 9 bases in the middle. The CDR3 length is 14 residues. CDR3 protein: CASSPTGSGNTIYF. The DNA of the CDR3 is TGTGCCAGCAGCCCGACAGGCTCTGGAAACACCATATATTTT.

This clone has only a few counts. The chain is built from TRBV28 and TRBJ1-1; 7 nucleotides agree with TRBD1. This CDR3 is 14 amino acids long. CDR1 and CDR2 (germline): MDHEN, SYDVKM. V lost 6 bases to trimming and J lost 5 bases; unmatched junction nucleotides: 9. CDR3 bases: TGTGCCAGCAGCACAGGGGCCCTTGGGACTGAAGCTTTCTTT. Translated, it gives CASSTGALGTEAFF.

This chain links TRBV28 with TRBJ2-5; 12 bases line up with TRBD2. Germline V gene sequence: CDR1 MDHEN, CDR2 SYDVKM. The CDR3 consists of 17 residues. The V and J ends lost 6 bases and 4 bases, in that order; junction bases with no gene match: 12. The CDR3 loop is CASSLDFLAGGPETQYF. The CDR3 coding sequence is TGTGCCAGCAGCCTTGATTTCCTAGCGGGGGGGCCAGAGACCCAGTACTTC.

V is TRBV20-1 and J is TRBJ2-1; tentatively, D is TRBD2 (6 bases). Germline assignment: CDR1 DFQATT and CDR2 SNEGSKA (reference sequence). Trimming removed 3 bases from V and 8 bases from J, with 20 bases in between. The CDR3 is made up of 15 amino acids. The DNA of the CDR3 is TGCAGTGCTAGTAAGGGGAGGCGGCCAATGGATGAGCAGTTCTTC. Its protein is CSASKGRRPMDEQFF.